This T cell receptor beta chain was documented in a study of technical replicates of blood from several donors. Germline lookup yields CDR1 SGHNT and CDR2 YENEEA. V lost 0 bases, J lost 3 bases, and 8 bases lay in between. The CDR3 loop spans 14 amino acids. The data were produced by immunoSEQ multiplex PCR, yet TCRdb's version contains in-frame clones alone and is incomplete. The sample carries tens of thousands of clones, around 96% recorded once. The origin of this receptor is a human donor in good health. Sequencing was carried out using T cells isolated from PBMCs. The chain carries TRBV11-3 and TRBJ1-2; D not resolved. The DNA for the CDR3 is TGTGCCAGCAGCTTAGACGCCCAGGACTATGGCTACACCTTC. Amino acid sequence: CASSLDAQDYGYTF.